A single sample is the source of the 12 T cell receptor beta chains below, sequenced in a study of early T cells in non-severe SARS-CoV-2 infection (dated by TCRdb to about 2021). Receptor amplification or capture employed 5' RACE. Data came from a NextSeq 500. TCRdb reanalyzed the raw reads on its own, using fastp at Q25 for trimming and MiXCR for clone calling, and kept in-frame beta chains. Rows are unified per CDR3 protein, each entry keeping the most common DNA and genes. Recorded for this sample are around 53,000 distinct CDR3 sequences; roughly 12% of them occurred a single time. About 2.5% of the sample goes to the ten largest clones. The sample consisted of whole blood, taken at baseline. These receptor sequences come from an adult who was a healthcare worker with PCR-confirmed SARS-CoV-2 infection or an uninfected control (not recorded which).

V usage is TRBV29-1 and J usage is TRBJ2-5; 9 nucleotides agree with TRBD2. V shed 6 bases and J 7 bases; nucleotides not matched to a gene: 12. Germline CDR1 and CDR2: SQVTM and ANQGSEA. There are 14 residues in the CDR3. DNA for the CDR3: TGCAGCGTGTTAGCGGGAGAACCACCGGGGACCCAGTACTTC. Residues: CSVLAGEPPGTQYF.

J is TRBJ2-7 and V is TRBV4-2; D unclear. Trimming left V 0 bases short and J 2 bases short, with 11 bases between. Germline V CDR1 and CDR2: LGHNA, YNFKEQ. The CDR3 is made up of 15 amino acids. CDR3 residues: CASSQEFSGPYEQYF. In nucleotides, the CDR3 is TGTGCCAGCAGCCAAGAATTTAGTGGACCCTACGAGCAGTACTTC.

The gene calls are TRBV27 and TRBJ2-1, with 10 bases aligning to TRBD2. V lost 3 bases, J lost 3 bases, and 5 bases stayed unmatched. The CDR3 covers 16 residues. Germline lookup yields CDR1 MNHEY and CDR2 SMNVEV (reference sequence). CDR3 nucleotides: TGTGCCAGCAGTTTCCTTCTAGCGGGAGACTACAATGAGCAGTTCTTC. Translated: CASSFLLAGDYNEQFF.

The sample holds a few counts of this clonotype. The chain links TRBV28 to TRBJ1-3; no reliable D call. This CDR3 has 13 residues. V was cut by 1 base and J by 0 bases, with 1 base left in between. CDR1 and CDR2 (germline): MDHEN, SYDVKM. Written as DNA, the CDR3 is TGTGCCAGCAGTTTATTCTCTGGAAACACCATATATTTT. Translating gives CASSLFSGNTIYF.

This chain connects TRBV7-9 to TRBJ2-5; D call uncertain. The V end lost 5 bases, the J end lost 2 bases, and 12 bases lay between the germline ends. Germline V gives CDR1 SEHNR, CDR2 FQNEAQ (reference sequence). The CDR3 runs 14 residues. Here the CDR3 reads CASSHDTVQETQYF. CDR3 DNA sequence: TGTGCCAGCAGCCACGATACGGTACAAGAGACCCAGTACTTC.

This chain uses TRBV7-9 with TRBJ2-2, with 8 bases lining up with TRBD1. After removal of 5 bases from V and 5 bases from J, the junction contained 7 bases not matched to a gene. From germline, CDR1 is SEHNR and CDR2 FQNEAQ (reference sequence). The CDR3 has 15 amino acids. The DNA of the CDR3 is TGTGCCAGCAGCCCGACAGGGGATCGGACCGGGGAGCTGTTTTTT. Protein: CASSPTGDRTGELFF.

This clonotype was observed a handful of times. The chain couples TRBV11-3 to TRBJ2-7; tentatively, D is TRBD1 (6 bases). The germline V gene encodes CDR1 SGHNT and CDR2 YENEEA. V lost 5 bases and J 6 bases, leaving 11 bases between the germline ends. CDR3 length: 12 residues. Written as DNA, the CDR3 is TGTGCCAGCAGCCTCGCAGGGGCCGAGCAGTACTTC. This gives the protein CASSLAGAEQYF.

The chain links TRBV27 to TRBJ1-1; weak D call: TRBD1 (6 bases). This CDR3 spans 17 amino acids. Germline CDR1 is MNHEY and CDR2 is SMNVEV (reference sequence). V gave up 0 bases and J gave up 0 bases, with 14 bases separating them. CDR3 coding DNA: TGTGCCAGCAGTTTATCGGGGGCGACAGGAGTGAACACTGAAGCTTTCTTT. It is translated as CASSLSGATGVNTEAFF.

The CDR3 here is CASSYDRGSGDTQYF. The CDR3 coding sequence is TGCGCCAGCAGCTATGACAGGGGTTCAGGGGATACGCAGTATTTT. The chain has TRBV5-1 and TRBJ2-3; 8 bases fit TRBD1. V was clipped by 3 bases and J by 6 bases; unmatched bases: 9. Germline loops: CDR1 SGHRS, CDR2 YFSETQ. The CDR3 contains 15 residues. The whole variable domain, filled in from reference TRBV5-1 and TRBJ2-3, reads KAGVTQTPRYLIKTRGQQVTLSCSPISGHRSVSWYQQTPGQGLQFLFEYFSETQRNKGNFPGRFSGRQFSNSRSEMNVSTLELGDSALYLCASSYDRGSGDTQYFGPGTRLTVL.

This clonotype ranks as medium-sized (0.01 to 0.1%). The V gene is TRBV29-1, the J gene TRBJ2-7; 9 bases fit TRBD2. The CDR3 extends over 12 amino acids. Germline CDR1 SQVTM, CDR2 ANQGSEA. Losses at the gene ends were 7 bases for V and 5 bases for J; bases not matched to a gene: 6. The CDR3 DNA sequence: TGCAGCGCGGGACTAGCTAGCGACGAGCAGTACTTC. It translates to CSAGLASDEQYF.

This clonotype has at least ten counts. The CDR3 spells CASSPSEGQNIQYF. The DNA for the CDR3 is TGTGCCAGCTCACCGTCCGAAGGGCAAAACATTCAGTACTTC. The rearrangement links TRBV18 to TRBJ2-4; D not certain. Germline-derived CDR1 and CDR2 are KGHSH and LQKENI. CDR3 length equals 14 residues. The V end lost 3 bases, the J end lost 5 bases, and 11 bases lay between the germline ends.

This clonotype was counted many times. The chain links TRBV21-1 to TRBJ2-7; TRBD1, the D gene given by the table, was not confirmed from the DNA. TRBV21-1 is a known pseudogene. The CDR3 covers 16 residues. This chain's CDR3 is CASSKVPPGQGTEQYF. DNA of the CDR3: TGTGCCAGCAGCAAAGTCCCACCGGGACAGGGCACCGAGCAGTACTTC.